This T cell receptor beta chain was obtained from a study of blood T cell repertoires in COVID-19. Profiling relied on immunoSEQ multiplex PCR, and the TCRdb table lists in-frame clones only, not all of them. The sample contains fewer than 350,000 clones, approximately 89% of which appear only once. V dropped 5 bases and J dropped 10 bases, with 17 bases sitting between them. This CDR3 is 13 amino acids long. Sequenced sample: peripheral blood. This chain uses TRBV12-3 or TRBV12-4 with TRBJ1-2; weak D call: TRBD1 (6 bases). This TCR derives from a woman in her fifties or sixties with COVID-19, enrolled during active disease. The CDR3 loop is CASSPGTIVPYTF. CDR3 DNA: TGTGCCAGCAGTCCCGGGACAATAGTTCCCTACACCTTC.